These 15 T cell receptor beta chains share one sample of origin, sequenced in a study of preoperative IRX-2 immunotherapy in early breast cancer. Libraries were prepared by immunoSEQ multiplex PCR; TCRdb keeps only in-frame clonotypes and omits some of them. The sample consists of about 32,000 clones, around 83% of them appearing once. Treatment meaning: preoperative locoregional IRX-2 cytokine immunotherapy. This material consisted of lymph node tissue, taken from a patient treated with IRX-2 immunotherapy. Receptors originate from a human donor with breast cancer.

CDR3: CASSRVSSQPQHF. The CDR3 bases are TGTGCCAGCAGCCGAGTGTCCTCTCAGCCCCAGCATTTT. The chain joins TRBV6-8 to TRBJ1-5; D unresolved. Germline V gene lookup returns CDR1 MNHGY and CDR2 SAAAGT. Trimming removed 6 bases at V and 6 bases at J, with 12 bases between. The CDR3 runs to 13 residues.

V is TRBV19 and J is TRBJ2-7; D is perhaps TRBD1 (6 bases). This CDR3 has 15 amino acids. Trimming removed 5 bases from V and 9 bases from J, with 23 bases in between. CDR1 and CDR2 (germline): LNHDA, SQIVND (reference sequence). The CDR3 DNA follows: TGTGCCAGTAGTTCAGAACAGGACAGCGCTACGTTGCAGTACTTC. Translated, it gives CASSSEQDSATLQYF. The complete variable domain, with remaining parts taken from reference TRBV19 and TRBJ2-7, reads DGGITQSPKYLFRKEGQNVTLSCEQNLNHDAMYWYRQDPGQGLRLIYYSQIVNDFQKGDIAEGYSVSREKKESFPLTVTSAQKNPTAFYLCASSSEQDSATLQYFGPGTRLTVT.

V is TRBV28 and J is TRBJ1-2; D call uncertain. Trimming stripped 2 bases from V and 8 bases from J, with 9 bases between. The length of the CDR3 is 12 residues. Germline V gene lookup returns CDR1 MDHEN and CDR2 SYDVKM. CDR3 residues: CASSLRPGGYTF. The CDR3 DNA is TGTGCCAGCAGTTTACGGCCGGGGGGCTACACCTTC.

J is TRBJ2-2 and V is TRBV29-1; 10 bases line up with TRBD2. With V trimmed by 6 bases and J by 1 base, 5 bases remained unmatched. This CDR3 contains 15 residues. Germline V gene data show CDR1 as SQVTM and CDR2 as ANQGSEA. For the CDR3, the DNA is TGCAGCGTCCCGCGACTAGCGGGGAACACCGGGGAGCTGTTTTTT. Amino acid sequence: CSVPRLAGNTGELFF.

This chain connects TRBV5-1 to TRBJ1-2, with D possibly being TRBD1 (5 bases). Germline assignment: CDR1 SGHRS and CDR2 YFSETQ. Trimming removed 3 bases at V and 0 bases at J, with 21 bases between. The CDR3 consists of 18 residues. Here the CDR3 reads CASSSTGTGRGANYGYTF. The CDR3 nucleotides read TGCGCCAGCAGCTCCACCGGGACCGGACGTGGCGCTAACTATGGCTACACCTTC.

The chain couples TRBV6-8 to TRBJ1-2; 8 bases match TRBD1. With 5 bases clipped from V and 1 base from J, the junction kept 3 bases outside the gene matches. The germline gives CDR1 MNHGY, CDR2 SAAAGT. This CDR3 is built from 14 residues. The CDR3 reads CASSRDRSNYGYTF. CDR3 bases: TGTGCCAGCAGTCGGGACAGGAGTAACTATGGCTACACCTTC.

The count of this clone is one. This rearrangement joins TRBV19 to TRBJ2-1, with 9 bases matching TRBD2. In germline, CDR1 is LNHDA, CDR2 SQIVND (reference sequence). This CDR3 spans 15 amino acids. The trim removed 5 bases at V and 2 bases at J, leaving 4 bases unmatched. The chain's CDR3 is CASSLRLAAYNEQFF. The CDR3 bases are TGTGCCAGTAGTCTTCGACTAGCGGCCTACAATGAGCAGTTCTTC.

This sequence joins TRBV19 and TRBJ1-4; tentative D call: TRBD1 (5 bases). V gave up 7 bases and J gave up 0 bases, with 9 bases separating them. The CDR3 length is 14 residues. Germline assignment: CDR1 LNHDA and CDR2 SQIVND (reference sequence). The CDR3 DNA reads TGTGCCAGTAAGCAGGGACCAACTAATGAAAAACTGTTTTTT. Translating it yields CASKQGPTNEKLFF.

This clone showed up just once. The rearrangement joins TRBV14 to TRBJ2-3, with a weak D call TRBD1 (5 bases). Germline lookup yields CDR1 SGHDN and CDR2 FVKESK. The CDR3 spans 16 residues. V lost 0 bases and J lost 0, with 10 bases in between. CDR3 loop: CASSQDTGWSTDTQYF. CDR3 sequence (DNA): TGTGCCAGCAGCCAAGATACAGGTTGGAGCACAGATACGCAGTATTTT.

This clone rates as medium-sized. This chain links TRBV19 with TRBJ2-2; D uncertain. V was trimmed by 7 bases and J by 2 bases, leaving 2 bases between them. The CDR3 totals 11 residues. Germline assignment: CDR1 LNHDA and CDR2 SQIVND (reference sequence). Here the CDR3 reads CASTNTGELFF. In nucleotides, the CDR3 is TGTGCCAGTACTAACACCGGGGAGCTGTTTTTT.

The chain has TRBV5-1 and TRBJ1-4; unclear D gene. Germline CDR1 reads SGHRS; CDR2 reads YFSETQ. The CDR3 length is 15 residues. V lost 4 bases and J lost 3, with 13 bases in between. CDR3 sequence: CASSQESGANEKLFF. CDR3 nucleotide sequence: TGCGCCAGCAGCCAAGAATCTGGGGCTAATGAAAAACTGTTTTTT.

This CDR3 reads CASNSVESNEQFF. CDR3 DNA sequence: TGTGCCAGCAACAGTGTCGAGAGCAATGAGCAGTTCTTC. This chain uses TRBV19 with TRBJ2-1; D is undetermined. Looked up from germline, CDR1 is LNHDA and CDR2 is SQIVND (reference sequence). V shed 9 bases and J shed 6 bases, with 15 bases lying between them. CDR3 length: 13 residues. Full variable domain (outside the CDR3, taken from reference TRBV19 and TRBJ2-1): DGGITQSPKYLFRKEGQNVTLSCEQNLNHDAMYWYRQDPGQGLRLIYYSQIVNDFQKGDIAEGYSVSREKKESFPLTVTSAQKNPTAFYLCASNSVESNEQFFGPGTRLTVL.

CDR3 bases: TGTGCCAGCAGTTACCAGGGGGCACATGGCTACACCTTC. Translating gives CASSYQGAHGYTF. The chain carries TRBV6-8 and TRBJ1-2, with TRBD1 identical over 8 bases. The CDR3 runs 13 residues. CDR1 MNHGY and CDR2 SAAAGT come from the germline V gene. V shed 2 bases, J shed 6 bases, and the junction held 2 bases outside the gene matches.

This clone showed up just once. The chain joins TRBV30 to TRBJ1-2, with D possibly being TRBD1 (5 bases). Trimming took off 4 bases at V and 4 bases at J, with 13 bases between the two ends. This CDR3 is 13 amino acids long. Germline-derived CDR1 and CDR2 are GTSNPN and SVGIG (reference sequence). CDR3 nucleotide sequence: TGTGCCTGGACGGCGGGGGGAAGCTATGGCTACACCTTC. The encoded protein is CAWTAGGSYGYTF.

The chain recombines TRBV2 with TRBJ2-7, with D perhaps being TRBD1 or TRBD2 (5 bases each). Germline V gene sequence: CDR1 SNHLY, CDR2 FYNNEI. The V gene lost 1 base and the J gene lost 6 bases, with 13 bases spanning the gap. The CDR3 is 14 residues long. As DNA, the CDR3 is TGTGCCAGCAGTGAAGGTCAGGGAGTCGGCGAGCAGTACTTC. Translation: CASSEGQGVGEQYF.